The present TCR beta chain was sequenced within a study of T cell repertoires in breast cancer. Primers covering all TCR V genes were used in emulsion RT-PCR on CD8+ T cells. Trimming took 5 bases from V and 1 from J, leaving 11 bases between them. The CDR3 is made up of 14 amino acids. Germline lookup yields CDR1 SGHTA and CDR2 FQGNSA. In regard to this clonotype: Its target is unknown.

Points from the study as a whole: Tumor-involved sentinel lymph nodes shared about fourfold more TCRs with matched tumors than tumor-free nodes (about 7.7% versus 2%).

Blocking oligonucleotides added to a second nested PCR suppressed unpaired genes. MiXCR was run by TCRdb on the emulsion pairing reads, yielding one entry per CDR3 protein. The sample has roughly 40,000 distinct CDR3 sequences, 45% to 50% seen once; the top ten hold 50% to 65%. The rearrangement uses TRBV7-2 and TRBJ2-5; D uncertain. The sample was CD8+ T cells. This receptor was obtained from a pool of human donors with breast cancer or a healthy control (not recorded which). CDR3 coding DNA: TGTGCCAGCAGCCTGGGGTTGGGCCAAGAGACCCAGTACTTC. This sequence encodes CASSLGLGQETQYF.